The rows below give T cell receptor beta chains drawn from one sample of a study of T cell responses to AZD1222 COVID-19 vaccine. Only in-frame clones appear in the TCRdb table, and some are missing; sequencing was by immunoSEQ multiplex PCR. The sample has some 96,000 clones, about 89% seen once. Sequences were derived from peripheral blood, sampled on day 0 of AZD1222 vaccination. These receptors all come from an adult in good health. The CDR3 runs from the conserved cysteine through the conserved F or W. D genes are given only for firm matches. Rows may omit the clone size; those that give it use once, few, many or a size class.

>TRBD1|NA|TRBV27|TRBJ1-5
CASSSQTGGRNQPQHF
TGTGCCAGCAGTTCCCAGACAGGGGGGCGCAATCAGCCCCAGCATTTT
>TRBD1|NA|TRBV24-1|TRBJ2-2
CATRGQGDSGELFF
TGTGCCACCAGGGGACAGGGTGATTCCGGGGAGCTGTTTTTT
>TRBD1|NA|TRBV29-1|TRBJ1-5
CSVGTGVGNQPQHF
TGCAGCGTCGGGACAGGGGTTGGCAATCAGCCCCAGCATTTT
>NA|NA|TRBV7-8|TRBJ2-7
CASSSLGAEQYF
TGTGCCAGCAGCTCACTCGGGGCCGAGCAGTACTTC
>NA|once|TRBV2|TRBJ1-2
CASGGESYAVAYGYTF
TGTGCCAGCGGGGGGGAGTCTTATGCGGTGGCCTATGGCTACACCTTC
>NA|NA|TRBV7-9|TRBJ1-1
CASSTRGSGGNTEAFF
TGTGCCAGCAGCACCCGGGGGTCCGGCGGGAACACTGAAGCTTTCTTT
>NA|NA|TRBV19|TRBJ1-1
CASSIDRGNTEAFF
TGTGCCAGTAGTATAGACAGGGGGAACACTGAAGCTTTCTTT
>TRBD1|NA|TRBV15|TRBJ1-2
CATSQGQGFSGYTF
TGTGCCACCAGCCAAGGACAGGGGTTTAGCGGCTACACCTTC
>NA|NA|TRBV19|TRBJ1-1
CASSIDLEDEAFF
TGTGCCAGTAGTATAGATTTAGAAGATGAAGCTTTCTTT
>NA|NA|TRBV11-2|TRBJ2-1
CASSLAGNNEQFF
TGTGCCAGCAGCTTAGCAGGGAACAATGAGCAGTTCTTC
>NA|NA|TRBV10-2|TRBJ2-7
CASSEDHSYEQYF
TGCGCCAGCAGTGAGGACCACTCCTACGAGCAGTACTTC
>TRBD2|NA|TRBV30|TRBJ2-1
CAWNVAGGLGEQFF
TGTGCCTGGAATGTAGCGGGAGGGCTCGGGGAGCAGTTCTTC
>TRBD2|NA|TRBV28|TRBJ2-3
CASSETGLAGTDTQYF
TGTGCCAGCAGCGAAACTGGACTAGCGGGCACAGATACGCAGTATTTT
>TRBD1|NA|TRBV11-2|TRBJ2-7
CASSLQLGGQGSSASQYF
TGTGCCAGCAGCCTTCAATTAGGGGGACAGGGGTCTTCAGCCTCCCAGTACTTC
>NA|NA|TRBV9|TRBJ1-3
CASSVASLGPGNTIYF
TGTGCCAGCAGCGTAGCTAGTTTGGGGCCTGGAAACACCATATATTTT
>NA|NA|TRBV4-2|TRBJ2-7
CASSQEIQRYEQYF
TGTGCCAGCAGCCAAGAAATACAGAGATACGAGCAGTACTTC
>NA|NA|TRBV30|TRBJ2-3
CAWSVRGLSDTQYF
TGTGCCTGGAGTGTACGGGGGCTTTCAGATACGCAGTATTTT
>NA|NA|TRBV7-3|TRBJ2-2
CASSSGSHTGELFF
TGTGCCAGCAGCTCAGGGTCTCACACCGGGGAGCTGTTTTTT
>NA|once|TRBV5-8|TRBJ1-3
CASSQTGAPGGATIYF
TGTGCCAGCAGCCAAACCGGGGCCCCCGGGGGAGCCACCATATATTTT
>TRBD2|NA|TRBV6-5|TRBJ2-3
CASSYGAGGTDTQYF
TGTGCCAGCAGTTACGGGGCGGGGGGAACAGATACGCAGTATTTT
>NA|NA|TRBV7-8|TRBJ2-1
CASSFRDSSYNEQFF
TGTGCCAGCAGCTTCCGGGACTCGAGTTACAATGAGCAGTTCTTC
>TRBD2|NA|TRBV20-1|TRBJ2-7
CSASRPSGISYEQYF
TGCAGTGCTAGTAGGCCTAGCGGAATCTCCTACGAGCAGTACTTC
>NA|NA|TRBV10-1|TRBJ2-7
CASSAAMDEQYF
TGCGCCAGCAGTGCCGCTATGGACGAGCAGTACTTC
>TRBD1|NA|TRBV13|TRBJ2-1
CASSLNRGNEQFF
TGTGCCAGCAGCCTTAACAGGGGGAATGAGCAGTTCTTC
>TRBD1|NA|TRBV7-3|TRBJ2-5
CASSLGQQETQYF
TGTGCCAGCAGCTTGGGACAGCAAGAGACCCAGTACTTC